The text below deals with one TCR beta chain. Its specificity is not known. This sample is part of a study of vaccination and CD4 T cells after COVID-19. The sample's treatment: roughly 10-day PBMC culture with coronavirus spike peptide pools or control peptides (ViraFEST assay). CD4+ T lymphocytes from the unexposed donor were collected before the COVID-19 pandemic (2011-2018). Oncomine TCR Beta short-read sequencing was applied to DNA from cultured CD4+ T cells. TCRdb recomputed calls from the PCR reads with MiXCR, one row per CDR3 protein. The sample yields some 8,000 distinct CDR3 sequences, 48% seen once. This TCR came from a human donor in good health. The sample comprised CD4+ T cells from blood, cultured in vitro.

CDR3 in amino acids: CASSYGPQRERTGELFF. CDR3 in DNA: TGTGCCAGCAGTTACGGTCCCCAGCGGGAGAGGACCGGGGAGCTGTTTTTT. This chain uses TRBV6-8 with TRBJ2-2, with TRBD2 matching over 8 bases. The CDR3 has 17 residues. From germline, CDR1 is MNHGY and CDR2 SAAAGT. The J segment lost 5 bases and the V segment lost 2 bases, leaving 10 bases of the junction unmatched.